This T cell receptor (beta chain) was documented in a study of radiotherapy plus CTLA-4 blockade in lung cancer (dated by TCRdb to the late 2010s). In terms of the full investigation: Among enrolled patients, around 18% had an objective response and 25% to 40% reached disease control. Results and caveats for the whole study, not just this receptor: Increased serum interferon-beta after radiation, together with early dynamic changes in blood T cell clones, were reported to be the strongest predictors of response. After treatment with radiotherapy and ipilimumab, TCR clones that came from tumors expanded in the peripheral blood.

The library was made by the immunoSEQ multiplex PCR assay. Entries here come from immuneACCESS through TCRdb and include only in-frame sequences with V and J called. Some clones fail to appear in such tables; in the studies checked, an unresolved V gene covers under half of the shortfall, and the cause of the remainder is unknown. The sample data list roughly 77,000 clones, and less than 85% of these were observed just once. 9.5% to 10% of the sample is held by the ten biggest clonotypes. Focal radiation therapy combined with CTLA-4 blockade (ipilimumab) was tested in patients with chemo-refractory metastatic non-small-cell lung cancer. In regard to this clone: Its recognized antigen is unknown. No base qualities exist here, and no much larger clone lies one base off it.

The CDR3 spans 16 residues, from the cysteine through the phenylalanine. The read is trimmed to its CDR3 DNA, 48 bases read in frame from base 1. CDR1 is given as SGDLS and CDR2 as YYNGEE, both from the germline V gene. Here V drops 0 bases and J drops 4 bases, and the junction holds 7 bases not matched to any gene. This clonotype originated in a human donor with non-small cell lung cancer whose response to radiotherapy plus ipilimumab could not be evaluated. Material: peripheral blood, obtained from a patient treated with radiotherapy plus ipilimumab. The chain uses TRBV9 and TRBJ1-2; 9 central nucleotides agree with TRBD1. The CDR3 here reads CASSVGPDRGFYGYTF. The nucleotides are TGTGCCAGCAGCGTAGGACCGGACAGGGGCTTCTATGGCTACACCTTC.